A single sample is the source of the 28 T cell receptor beta chains below, sequenced in a study of PD-1 blockade in mismatch repair-deficient tumors (TCRdb year 2017). The library was built by means of the immunoSEQ multiplex PCR assay. As stored in TCRdb, this immuneACCESS dataset retains in-frame rearrangements with V and J assigned. A fraction of the clones does not appear; measured against another copy, unresolved V genes explain less than half of the discrepancy, and the remainder lacks a known reason. The sample table lists about 79,000 clones, approximately 80% of them with a count of one. The ten largest clonotypes hold 5% to 7% of the sample. The input for sequencing was peripheral blood, taken 44 weeks after starting pembrolizumab. All receptors derive from an adult with mismatch repair-deficient cancer.

The chain is built from TRBV30 and TRBJ2-5; D gene uncertain. V was pared by 2 bases and J by 2 bases, with 21 bases between. This CDR3 has 17 amino acids. Germline V gene lookup returns CDR1 GTSNPN and CDR2 SVGIG (reference sequence). The CDR3 DNA reads as TGTGCCTGGAGTAACCCCAGCAGACCTCCCTTTCAAGAGACCCAGTACTTC. This translates into CAWSNPSRPPFQETQYF. Supplemented by reference TRBV30 and TRBJ2-5, the full variable domain reads SQTIHQWPATLVQPVGSPLSLECTVEGTSNPNLYWYRQAAGRGLQLLFYSVGIGQISSEVPQNLSASRPQDRQFILSSKKLLLSDSGFYLCAWSNPSRPPFQETQYFGPGTRLLVL.

The V call is TRBV5-5, the J call TRBJ1-4; D perhaps matches TRBD1 (5 bases). CDR3 size: 15 residues. The germline V and J ends were trimmed by 4 bases and 4 bases, with 14 bases remaining between them. CDR1 SGHKS and CDR2 YYEKEE come from the germline V gene (reference sequence). This CDR3 reads CASSQGGANNEKLFF. The CDR3 region has the DNA TGTGCCAGCAGCCAGGGAGGGGCCAATAATGAAAAACTGTTTTTT.

The J gene is TRBJ2-1, the V gene TRBV10-3, with 7 bases aligning to TRBD1. Trimming cost V 3 bases and J 1 base; bases outside gene matches: 3. Germline CDR1 and CDR2: ENHRY and SYGVKD. This CDR3 is 15 amino acids long. The DNA for the CDR3 is TGTGCCATCAGTGAACAGGGGCCGTCCTACAATGAGCAGTTCTTC. It translates to CAISEQGPSYNEQFF.

The rearrangement joins TRBV12-5 to TRBJ2-1, with 10 bases identical to TRBD2. Per the germline V gene, CDR1 is LGHNT and CDR2 is FRNRAP. This CDR3 has 18 amino acids. Trimming cost V 6 bases and J 4 bases; bases outside gene matches: 15. The CDR3 spells CASGEGQLTSGPYNEQFF. The CDR3 DNA reads as TGTGCTAGTGGGGAGGGACAGCTGACTAGCGGGCCATACAATGAGCAGTTCTTC.

The chain uses TRBV7-3 and TRBJ2-1; D remains unclear. Trimming took 2 bases from V and 8 from J, leaving 10 bases between them. CDR1 and CDR2 (germline): SGHTA, FQGTGA. CDR3 size: 13 residues. CDR3 protein: CASSLAPEDEQFF. The CDR3 nucleotides are TGTGCCAGCAGCTTAGCGCCTGAGGATGAGCAGTTCTTC.

The chain employs TRBV29-1 and TRBJ1-4; D is perhaps TRBD1 (6 bases). Trimming stripped 6 bases from V and 0 bases from J, with 11 bases between. CDR1 is SQVTM and CDR2 is ANQGSEA in the germline V gene. The CDR3 totals 14 residues. This CDR3 is CSVLDRATNEKLFF. Here the CDR3 DNA reads TGCAGCGTCCTGGACAGAGCAACTAATGAAAAACTGTTTTTT.

This chain uses TRBV18 with TRBJ2-7; TRBD1 matches 7 bases. This CDR3 is 15 amino acids long. Germline assignment: CDR1 KGHSH and CDR2 LQKENI. After removal of 4 bases from V and 1 base from J, the junction contained 7 bases not matched to a gene. This CDR3 reads CASSRAGTASYEQYF. The CDR3 DNA reads TGTGCCAGCTCACGGGCCGGGACAGCTTCCTACGAGCAGTACTTC.

This clone is medium-sized. The chain carries TRBV5-4 and TRBJ2-7; 11 bases map to TRBD2. Unmatched junction bases numbered 10, after V lost 0 bases and J lost 2 bases. This CDR3 contains 18 residues. Germline CDR1 reads SGHNT; CDR2 reads YYREEE (reference sequence). The CDR3 reads CASSLVRIGTSGTYEQYF. DNA for the CDR3: TGTGCCAGCAGCTTGGTGCGAATCGGGACTAGCGGAACCTACGAGCAGTACTTC.

This chain connects TRBV29-1 to TRBJ2-5; D uncertain. This CDR3 contains 11 residues. CDR1 SQVTM and CDR2 ANQGSEA come from the germline V gene. Trimming removed 4 bases at V and 5 bases at J, with 8 bases between. The CDR3 loop is CSVAPRETQYF. DNA for the CDR3: TGCAGCGTTGCCCCTAGGGAGACCCAGTACTTC.

CDR3 in DNA: TGTGCCAGCAGTTACTCCGGGACAGAGGGAGATACGCAGTATTTT. Protein product: CASSYSGTEGDTQYF. The chain employs TRBV5-5 and TRBJ2-3, with TRBD1 matching 7 bases. V lost 5 bases, J lost 5 bases, and 11 bases stayed unmatched. This CDR3 region has 15 residues. CDR1 SGHKS and CDR2 YYEKEE come from the germline V gene (reference sequence).

The chain is built from TRBV7-2 and TRBJ1-4; TRBD1 is a possible D gene (5 bases). The CDR3 is 16 residues long. The germline V gene has CDR1 SGHTA and CDR2 FQGNSA. V lost 1 base to trimming and J lost 7 bases, with 16 bases between them. CDR3 DNA sequence: TGTGCCAGCAGCTTAGACCTCCAGGGCGCGGGTGAAAAACTGTTTTTT. Amino acid sequence: CASSLDLQGAGEKLFF. Full variable domain (missing parts from reference TRBV7-2 and TRBJ1-4): GAGVSQSPSNKVTEKGKDVELRCDPISGHTALYWYRQSLGQGLEFLIYFQGNSAPDKSGLPSDRFSAERTGGSVSTLTIQRTQQEDSAVYLCASSLDLQGAGEKLFFGSGTQLSVL.

The chain employs TRBV29-1 and TRBJ2-7, with 7 bases identical to TRBD1. The germline V gene has CDR1 SQVTM and CDR2 ANQGSEA. With 7 bases clipped from V and 1 base from J, the junction kept 10 bases outside the gene matches. The CDR3 has 14 amino acids. CDR3 sequence: CSGPLRGQSYEQYF. Here the CDR3 DNA reads TGCAGCGGACCGCTTAGGGGGCAATCCTACGAGCAGTACTTC.

V usage is TRBV29-1 and J usage is TRBJ1-2; TRBD1 might be the D (5 bases). Germline V gives CDR1 SQVTM, CDR2 ANQGSEA. V gave up 6 bases and J gave up 8 bases, with 19 bases separating them. The CDR3 has 13 amino acids. The DNA of the CDR3 is TGCAGCGTGGGGACCGACCCTTTAAGAGGCTACACCTTC. This translates into CSVGTDPLRGYTF.

This clone turned up a few times. The chain combines TRBV5-1 with TRBJ2-7; the D gene is possibly TRBD1 (5 bases). The CDR3 has 13 residues. Germline CDR1 is SGHRS and CDR2 is YFSETQ. Trimming took 0 bases from V and 5 from J, leaving 9 bases between them. The CDR3 bases are TGCGCCAGCAGCTTGGGTCCAGGGAACGAGCAGTACTTC. This codes for CASSLGPGNEQYF.

The rearrangement joins TRBV7-9 to TRBJ1-1; D ambiguous. The V and J ends lost 4 bases and 7 bases respectively, with 7 bases between them. The CDR3 loop spans 11 amino acids. The germline V gene encodes CDR1 SEHNR and CDR2 FQNEAQ (reference sequence). CDR3 amino acids: CASSSKGEAFF. DNA of the CDR3: TGTGCCAGCAGCTCTAAGGGTGAAGCTTTCTTT.

The chain combines TRBV5-1 with TRBJ2-3, with unresolved D. The length of the CDR3 is 14 residues. Germline V gene sequence: CDR1 SGHRS, CDR2 YFSETQ. The V end lost 4 bases, the J end lost 0 bases, and 9 bases lay between the germline ends. The CDR3 bases are TGCGCCAGCAGCCAGGATCCTAGCACAGATACGCAGTATTTT. Amino acid sequence: CASSQDPSTDTQYF.

The rearrangement uses TRBV5-1 and TRBJ2-3, with TRBD2 matching over 7 bases. The CDR3 contains 16 residues. V trimming: 4 bases; J trimming: 2 bases; junction bases outside the gene matches: 10. Per the germline V gene, CDR1 is SGHRS and CDR2 is YFSETQ. Here the CDR3 DNA reads TGCGCCAGCAGCCCCTGGGCAGCGGGGCACACAGATACGCAGTATTTT. Translating gives CASSPWAAGHTDTQYF. The full variable domain, with the rest looked up from reference TRBV5-1 and TRBJ2-3, is KAGVTQTPRYLIKTRGQQVTLSCSPISGHRSVSWYQQTPGQGLQFLFEYFSETQRNKGNFPGRFSGRQFSNSRSEMNVSTLELGDSALYLCASSPWAAGHTDTQYFGPGTRLTVL.

This sequence joins TRBV7-8 and TRBJ2-2, with 8 bases that match TRBD1. CDR3 length: 14 residues. Germline V lookup: CDR1 SGHVS, CDR2 FQNEAQ. Unmatched junction bases numbered 5, after V lost 5 bases and J lost 6 bases. CDR3 in amino acids: CASSRQGPAGELFF. CDR3 in DNA: TGTGCCAGCAGCCGACAGGGGCCAGCCGGGGAGCTGTTTTTT.

Sample share makes this clone medium-sized. The gene calls are TRBV27 and TRBJ2-3, with 10 bases matching TRBD2. This CDR3 has 15 amino acids. Germline CDR1 reads MNHEY; CDR2 reads SMNVEV (reference sequence). The junction had 7 bases not matched to a gene; V was cut back by 6 bases and J by 4 bases. CDR3 sequence reads: CASRILAGFSDTQYF. CDR3 sequence (DNA): TGTGCCAGCAGGATACTAGCGGGATTCTCAGATACGCAGTATTTT.

The chain employs TRBV4-1 and TRBJ1-1, with TRBD1 matching over 7 bases. CDR1 MGHRA and CDR2 YSYEKL come from the germline V gene. The CDR3 loop spans 15 amino acids. J lost 5 bases, V lost 1 base, and 7 bases had no gene match. The CDR3 DNA sequence: TGCGCCAGCAGCCAAGTGGCACAGGGGCGGACTGAAGCTTTCTTT. The encoded protein is CASSQVAQGRTEAFF.

This chain uses TRBV18 with TRBJ2-6; D not resolved. CDR3 length equals 15 residues. Per germline, CDR1 KGHSH and CDR2 LQKENI. Trimming took 3 bases from V and 0 from J, leaving 6 bases between them. The CDR3 sequence is CASSPGPSGANVLTF. Written as DNA, the CDR3 is TGTGCCAGCTCACCCGGGCCCTCTGGGGCCAACGTCCTGACTTTC.

J is TRBJ1-1 and V is TRBV19; D gene unclear. Germline CDR1 is LNHDA and CDR2 is SQIVND (reference sequence). This CDR3 has 13 amino acids. V was trimmed by 4 bases and J by 0 bases, leaving 6 bases between them. The CDR3 protein is CASSNLVNTEAFF. The CDR3 DNA reads TGTGCCAGTAGTAACTTAGTGAACACTGAAGCTTTCTTT. The full variable domain, in which reference TRBV19 and TRBJ1-1 provide the parts outside the CDR3, is DGGITQSPKYLFRKEGQNVTLSCEQNLNHDAMYWYRQDPGQGLRLIYYSQIVNDFQKGDIAEGYSVSREKKESFPLTVTSAQKNPTAFYLCASSNLVNTEAFFGQGTRLTVV.

The V gene is TRBV21-1, the J gene TRBJ2-7. TRBV21-1 is deemed a pseudogene. This CDR3 region has 16 residues. The CDR3 bases are TGTGCCAGCAGCAGGAAATGCAGGGAGTTCTCCTACGAGCAGTACTTC. Translating gives CASSRKCREFSYEQYF.

This sequence joins TRBV27 and TRBJ1-2; D not resolved. Trimming pared 5 bases from V and 0 bases from J, leaving 16 bases between. The CDR3 sequence is 16 residues long. Per the germline V gene, CDR1 is MNHEY and CDR2 is SMNVEV (reference sequence). The CDR3, as DNA: TGTGCCAGCAGTACCATCCGCGGGCGAACTAACTATGGCTACACCTTC. Its translation is CASSTIRGRTNYGYTF.

V gene TRBV4-3 combines with J gene TRBJ2-5; D perhaps matches TRBD1 (5 bases). The end of the DNA fits TRBJ2-7 better, so the J call may be wrong. There are 14 residues in the CDR3. The germline CDR1 and CDR2 sequences are LGHNA and YSLEER. CDR3 nucleotide sequence: TGCGCCAGCAGCCAAGATACAGGTGGCTACGAGCAGTACTTC. Translation: CASSQDTGGYEQYF.

The chain's CDR3 is CASSLPLMGGSYNEQFF. CDR3 DNA sequence: TGTGCCAGCAGCTTGCCTTTAATGGGAGGCTCCTACAATGAGCAGTTCTTC. The rearrangement uses TRBV7-3 and TRBJ2-1; TRBD2 might be the D (6 bases). The germline gives CDR1 SGHTA, CDR2 FQGTGA. V was shortened by 3 bases and J by 0 bases, with 15 bases between the two germline ends. This CDR3 spans 17 amino acids.

This chain links TRBV7-2 with TRBJ2-7; 10 nucleotides agree with TRBD2. CDR1 is SGHTA and CDR2 is FQGNSA in the germline V gene. Trimming took 5 bases from V and 0 from J; bases not matched to a gene: 4. The CDR3 contains 15 residues. CDR3 in DNA: TGTGCCAGCAGCACGGCTAGCGGGAGCTCCTACGAGCAGTACTTC. It encodes CASSTASGSSYEQYF.

This clone showed up just a few times. The genes are TRBV10-1 and TRBJ1-5; D remains ambiguous. V was trimmed by 6 bases and J by 0 bases, leaving 6 bases between them. The CDR3 contains 13 residues. Looked up from germline, CDR1 is WNHNN and CDR2 is SYGVQD (reference sequence). The CDR3 here is CASRAYSNQPQHF. The CDR3 DNA is TGCGCCAGCAGGGCATATAGCAATCAGCCCCAGCATTTT.